The following is a T cell receptor (beta chain) sequence with its context. Its antigen is unknown. This record comes from a study of T cells in localized non-small cell lung cancer. The germline CDR1 and CDR2 sequences are MNHEY and SMNVEV (reference sequence). The CDR3 loop spans 14 amino acids. Trimming removed 7 bases at V and 6 bases at J, with 19 bases between. Regarding the study as a whole: The greatest T cell clonality was found in uninvolved adjacent lung (higher than in tumor). Because only a single region of the tumor was sequenced, heterogeneity remains possible. Appearances in adjacent lung were noted for a median 57 of the top 100 tumor clones.

Only in-frame clones appear in the TCRdb table, and some are missing; sequencing was by immunoSEQ multiplex PCR. Seen here are tens of thousands of clones, about 78% observed once, and the top ten hold about 4.7%. The specimen comprised PBMCs, sampled before any cancer treatment. The clonotype comes from a woman aged 40-69 years with stage II lung adenocarcinoma. The chain couples TRBV27 to TRBJ2-7; a weak D match, TRBD1 (6 bases). This CDR3 is CASTLGHHWAEQYF. The CDR3 region has the DNA TGTGCCAGCACCTTGGGACACCACTGGGCCGAGCAGTACTTC.